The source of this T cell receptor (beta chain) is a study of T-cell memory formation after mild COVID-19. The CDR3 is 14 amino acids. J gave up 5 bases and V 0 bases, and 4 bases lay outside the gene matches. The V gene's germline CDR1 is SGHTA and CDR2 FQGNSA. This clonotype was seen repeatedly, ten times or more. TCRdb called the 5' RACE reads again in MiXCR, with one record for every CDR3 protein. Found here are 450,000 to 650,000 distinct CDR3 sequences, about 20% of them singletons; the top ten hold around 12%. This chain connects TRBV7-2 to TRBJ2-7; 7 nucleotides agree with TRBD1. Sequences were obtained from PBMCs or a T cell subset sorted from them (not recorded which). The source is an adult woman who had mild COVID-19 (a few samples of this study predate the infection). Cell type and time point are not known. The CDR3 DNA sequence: TGTGCCAGCAGCTTAGCTTACAGGGGCAACGAGCAGTACTTC. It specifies CASSLAYRGNEQYF.